The sample holds a few counts of the clone carrying this T cell receptor (beta chain). The germline V gene has CDR1 MDHEN and CDR2 SYDVKM. Trimming removed 7 bases from V and 3 bases from J; junction bases left unmatched: 18. This CDR3 spans 18 amino acids. The data were obtained in a study of metastatic and nonmetastatic thyroid tumors. Nobody among the patients had been given any treatment before thyroid surgery. TCRdb reprocessed the PCR reads via MiXCR. This repertoire shows fewer than 35,000 clones, about a sixth found once; its top ten account for approximately 10%. This receptor was identified in a female donor with papillary thyroid cancer or a benign thyroid nodule (not recorded which). Some clones in this sample may be carry-over from other donors' samples. V and J are TRBV28 and TRBJ2-3; 8 positions agree with TRBD1. Sequenced: blood. The CDR3 nucleotides read TGTGCCAGCACCCACGGACTCGGTGCAGGGGGCTTAACAGATACGCAGTATTTT. Translated, it gives CASTHGLGAGGLTDTQYF.